Sequencing of this T cell receptor beta chain was carried out in a study of early T cells in non-severe SARS-CoV-2 infection. Across the study: Bulk RNA taken from unsorted whole blood was sequenced, leaving chains unpaired. Study results and limitations: Private and CD4 specificities were missed by VDJdb matching, which favored anti-spike CD8 responses.

Attachment of unique molecular identifiers to individual cDNA molecules was performed. TCRdb redid the calling of the 5' RACE reads with MiXCR, one entry per CDR3 protein. Of approximately 40,000 distinct CDR3 sequences listed, roughly 6.1% are singletons. This clonotype was seen at least ten times. Its antigen is as yet unknown. From germline, CDR1 is MNHNY and CDR2 SVGAGI (reference sequence). The V and J ends lost 2 bases and 9 bases respectively, with 5 bases between them. The CDR3 length is 11 residues. The chain links TRBV6-6 to TRBJ2-1; D is unclear. This sequence was found in an adult who was a healthcare worker with PCR-confirmed SARS-CoV-2 infection or an uninfected control (not recorded which). Sample: whole blood, taken at baseline. The CDR3 spells CASSYIGEQFF. In DNA, the CDR3 is TGTGCCAGCAGTTACATAGGTGAGCAGTTCTTC.